Sequencing of this T cell receptor beta chain was carried out in a study of regulatory T cells in long-lasting Graves disease. CDR1 is SGHAT, CDR2 FQNNGV, per germline. This CDR3 has 13 amino acids. V lost 1 base and J 6 bases, leaving 9 bases between the germline ends. Libraries of TCR beta came from iRepertoire HTBI primers plus Arm-PCR of CDR3 regions. TCRdb re-derived calls from the multiplex PCR reads in MiXCR, one entry per CDR3 protein. This sample has 650,000 to 700,000 distinct CDR3 sequences, with around 30% found just once. Specified time point: persistent/refractory GD, antithyroid drugs over 5 years with positive TRAb. PBMCs were the source of the RNA used for TCR sequencing.

This TCR was recovered from a female donor with Graves disease. The material sequenced was peripheral blood mononuclear cells (PBMCs), taken when the disease was refractory, from a patient treated with antithyroid drugs. The chain joins TRBV11-2 to TRBJ1-1; D is unresolved. The chain's CDR3 is CASSLGHVPEAFF. CDR3 DNA: TGTGCCAGCAGCTTAGGTCATGTACCTGAAGCTTTCTTT. The full variable domain, with the rest looked up from reference TRBV11-2 and TRBJ1-1, is EAGVAQSPRYKIIEKRQSVAFWCNPISGHATLYWYQQILGQGPKLLIQFQNNGVVDDSQLPKDRFSAERLKGVDSTLKIQPAKLEDSAVYLCASSLGHVPEAFFGQGTRLTVV.